One and the same sample provided the 31 T cell receptor beta chains below, sequenced in a study of blood T cell repertoires in COVID-19 (dated by TCRdb to 2018 to 2020). The protocol used for the library was the immunoSEQ multiplex PCR assay. This is the immuneACCESS table as TCRdb keeps it, with only in-frame sequences that have V and J called. A part of the clones is gone; compared with another copy, unresolved V genes explain less than half, and the rest is unexplained. This sample is represented by fewer than 65,000 clones; 70% to 90% of them were singletons. The ten biggest clones cover around 17% of the sample. The specimen was peripheral blood. These receptors came from a human donor in a cohort sampled during active COVID-19.

The chain is built from TRBV10-3 and TRBJ2-3, with D uncertain. Germline values: CDR1 ENHRY, CDR2 SYGVKD. Trimming pared 0 bases from V and 0 bases from J, leaving 10 bases between. The CDR3 runs to 16 residues. CDR3 nucleotides: TGTGCCATCAGTGAGTCCAAACTCCAAAGCACAGATACGCAGTATTTT. Its protein product is CAISESKLQSTDTQYF.

The V call is TRBV19, the J call TRBJ2-7, with D perhaps matching TRBD1 (6 bases). CDR1 is LNHDA, CDR2 SQIVND, per germline (reference sequence). The CDR3 sequence is 15 residues long. Trimming took 0 bases from V and 4 from J, leaving 13 bases between them. This chain's CDR3 is CASSIEGAREYEQYF. In DNA, the CDR3 is TGTGCCAGTAGTATAGAGGGGGCCAGGGAGTACGAGCAGTACTTC.

This chain joins TRBV29-1 and TRBJ1-2; D may be TRBD1 (5 bases). Germline assignment: CDR1 SQVTM and CDR2 ANQGSEA. The CDR3 length is 14 residues. The ends were cut back, 6 bases at V and 5 bases at J, with 19 bases in the middle. CDR3 in DNA: TGCAGCGTACTTGACAGAGTAGCTGTATATGGCTACACCTTC. As protein: CSVLDRVAVYGYTF.

The gene calls are TRBV12-3 or TRBV12-4 and TRBJ1-2; 9 nucleotides line up with TRBD1. With V trimmed by 5 bases and J by 10 bases, 8 bases remained unmatched. This CDR3 region has 13 residues. The CDR3 DNA reads TGTGCCAGCAGTCCCGGGACAGGGCCGGACTACACCTTC. It translates to CASSPGTGPDYTF.

The genes are TRBV3-1 (or the pseudogene TRBV3-2) and TRBJ1-1, with 8 bases identical to TRBD1. V was clipped by 1 base and J by 0 bases; unmatched bases: 1. Germline V gene lookup returns CDR1 LGHDT and CDR2 YNNKEL (reference sequence). The CDR3 is made up of 15 amino acids. The CDR3 loop is CASSQGTGMNTEAFF. In nucleotides, the CDR3 is TGTGCCAGCAGCCAAGGGACAGGGATGAACACTGAAGCTTTCTTT.

V is TRBV2 and J is TRBJ1-1; 8 bases align to TRBD1. After removal of 7 bases from V and 5 bases from J, the junction contained 6 bases not matched to a gene. This CDR3 has 13 residues. Germline CDR1 and CDR2: SNHLY and FYNNEI. The CDR3 region has the DNA TGTGCCAGCAAACAGGGGGGATGGACTGAAGCTTTCTTT. This codes for CASKQGGWTEAFF. Variable domain in full (rest from reference TRBV2 and TRBJ1-1): EPEVTQTPSHQVTQMGQEVILRCVPISNHLYFYWYRQILGQKVEFLVSFYNNEISEKSEIFDDQFSVERPDGSNFTLKIRSTKLEDSAMYFCASKQGGWTEAFFGQGTRLTVV.

J is TRBJ2-2 and V is TRBV11-3, with TRBD2 identical over 8 bases. The CDR3 sequence is 16 residues long. Germline CDR1 and CDR2: SGHNT and YENEEA. Trimming cost V 4 bases and J 1 base; bases outside gene matches: 5. DNA for the CDR3: TGTGCCAGCAGCTCACGTAGCGGGGAGAACACCGGGGAGCTGTTTTTT. This encodes CASSSRSGENTGELFF.

In this sample, this clone turned up a few times. The rearrangement joins TRBV24-1 to TRBJ1-2; weak D call: TRBD1 (5 bases). Trimming shortened V by 3 bases and J by 5 bases, and 6 bases separated the two germline ends. This CDR3 region has 12 residues. The germline V gene encodes CDR1 KGHDR and CDR2 SFDVKD. CDR3 coding DNA: TGTGCCACCAGTGATGGGGGGTATGGCTACACCTTC. Translating gives CATSDGGYGYTF.

The chain couples TRBV12-3 or TRBV12-4 to TRBJ2-3, with a tentative D call TRBD2 (6 bases). CDR3 length: 13 amino acids. The germline V and J ends were trimmed by 7 bases and 7 bases, with 15 bases remaining between them. CDR3 sequence reads: CASTPGGRNTQYF. In DNA, the CDR3 is TGTGCCAGCACCCCCGGGGGAAGGAATACGCAGTATTTT.

The V call is TRBV13, the J call TRBJ1-1, with D perhaps TRBD1 (5 bases). In germline, CDR1 is PRHDT, CDR2 FYEKMQ (reference sequence). V was trimmed by 6 bases and J by 0 bases, leaving 14 bases between them. This CDR3 region has 15 residues. The CDR3 loop is CASSAGGVMNTEAFF. DNA for the CDR3: TGTGCCAGCAGTGCCGGGGGGGTAATGAACACTGAAGCTTTCTTT. The full variable domain, in which reference TRBV13 and TRBJ1-1 provide the parts outside the CDR3, is AAGVIQSPRHLIKEKRETATLKCYPIPRHDTVYWYQQGPGQDPQFLISFYEKMQSDKGSIPDRFSAQQFSDYHSELNMSSLELGDSALYFCASSAGGVMNTEAFFGQGTRLTVV.

The V and J genes are TRBV19 and TRBJ2-2, with 7 bases identical to TRBD1. Germline values: CDR1 LNHDA, CDR2 SQIVND (reference sequence). V lost 7 bases, J lost 1 base, and 3 bases stayed unmatched. This CDR3 comprises 14 residues. In DNA form, the CDR3 reads TGTGCCAGTACCGGGGACAGGAACACCGGGGAGCTGTTTTTT. Translating it yields CASTGDRNTGELFF.

This clone was recorded only once. The CDR3 bases are TGTGCCAGCAGTGAATTTGAGGGGGCAAACACCGGGGAGCTGTTTTTT. Translating gives CASSEFEGANTGELFF. This sequence joins TRBV2 and TRBJ2-2; TRBD1 matches at 7 bases. CDR1 SNHLY and CDR2 FYNNEI come from the germline V gene. The CDR3 has 16 residues. V dropped 2 bases and J dropped 2; count of bases not matched to a gene: 5.

J is TRBJ2-3 and V is TRBV18; possibly TRBD1 for D (5 bases). Germline assignment: CDR1 KGHSH and CDR2 LQKENI. V shed 0 bases and J shed 0 bases, with 10 bases lying between them. There are 16 residues in the CDR3. CDR3 in amino acids: CASSPPSRASTDTQYF. CDR3 nucleotide sequence: TGTGCCAGCTCACCACCGAGCAGGGCTAGCACAGATACGCAGTATTTT. Full variable domain (outside the CDR3, taken from reference TRBV18 and TRBJ2-3): NAGVMQNPRHLVRRRGQEARLRCSPMKGHSHVYWYRQLPEEGLKFMVYLQKENIIDESGMPKERFSAEFPKEGPSILRIQQVVRGDSAAYFCASSPPSRASTDTQYFGPGTRLTVL.

In its sample, this clone ranks as medium-sized. The chain joins TRBV6-6 to TRBJ2-3, with no clear D. Trimming took 6 bases from V and 7 from J, leaving 11 bases between them. This CDR3 is built from 12 residues. CDR1 and CDR2 (germline): MNHNY, SVGAGI (reference sequence). CDR3 nucleotide sequence: TGTGCCAGCAGCCGACCCAAAAATACGCAGTATTTT. It encodes CASSRPKNTQYF.

V and J are TRBV15 and TRBJ1-1; the D is unclear. The CDR3 is made up of 14 amino acids. Looked up from germline, CDR1 is LNHNV and CDR2 is YYDKDF (reference sequence). V gave up 0 bases and J gave up 0 bases, with 5 bases separating them. The CDR3 nucleotides read TGTGCCACCAGCAGAGATTCCTTGAACACTGAAGCTTTCTTT. Amino acid sequence: CATSRDSLNTEAFF.

The rearrangement uses TRBV6-5 and TRBJ1-2, with unresolved D. Looked up from germline, CDR1 is MNHEY and CDR2 is SVGAGI. Trimming took off 5 bases at V and 4 bases at J, with 14 bases between the two ends. The CDR3 extends over 14 amino acids. CDR3: CASSLSADIYGYTF. DNA of the CDR3: TGTGCCAGCAGTCTCAGTGCGGATATCTATGGCTACACCTTC.

The chain has TRBV19 and TRBJ2-3, with TRBD2 identical over 8 bases. Germline V gives CDR1 LNHDA, CDR2 SQIVND (reference sequence). J lost 6 bases, V lost 3 bases, and 23 bases had no gene match. CDR3 length equals 20 residues. CDR3 in DNA: TGTGCCAGTAGTATTGGCGCTAGCGGGTATGATTGGAGGAGGCGCGATACGCAGTATTTT. Translating gives CASSIGASGYDWRRRDTQYF.

The chain is built from TRBV2 and TRBJ1-5; possible D gene TRBD1, 6 bases. Per the germline V gene, CDR1 is SNHLY and CDR2 is FYNNEI. The CDR3 runs to 13 residues. V was pared by 7 bases and J by 5 bases, with 12 bases between. CDR3 nucleotide sequence: TGTGCCAGCACTAGGGACACCGATCAGCCCCAGCATTTT. It translates to CASTRDTDQPQHF.

The V call is TRBV3-1 (or the pseudogene TRBV3-2), the J call TRBJ1-5; TRBD1 aligns across 11 bases. This CDR3 region has 16 residues. V was pared by 4 bases and J by 5 bases, with 7 bases of the junction left unmatched. Germline V CDR1 and CDR2: LGHDT, YNNKEL (reference sequence). The CDR3 reads CASSLGGQGAYQPQHF. The CDR3 nucleotides are TGTGCCAGCAGCCTCGGCGGACAGGGGGCCTATCAGCCCCAGCATTTT.

The chain has TRBV9 and TRBJ2-1; TRBD1 matches at 9 bases. The CDR3 totals 12 residues. With 3 bases clipped from V and 15 bases from J, the junction kept 7 bases outside the gene matches. CDR1 and CDR2 (germline): SGDLS, YYNGEE. CDR3 loop: CASSAGTGMAFF. The CDR3 DNA reads as TGTGCCAGCAGCGCCGGGACAGGGATGGCGTTCTTC.

V is TRBV9 and J is TRBJ1-2; the match to TRBD1 covers 8 bases. Trimming at V came to 3 bases and at J to 2 bases, leaving 9 bases not matched to a gene. This CDR3 contains 16 residues. Germline V gene sequence: CDR1 SGDLS, CDR2 YYNGEE. The CDR3 here is CASSETPQGANYGYTF. As DNA, the CDR3 is TGTGCCAGCAGCGAGACCCCCCAGGGGGCGAACTATGGCTACACCTTC.

The chain combines TRBV10-3 with TRBJ2-3; tentative D call: TRBD1 (5 bases). Germline V gene data show CDR1 as ENHRY and CDR2 as SYGVKD. CDR3 length equals 16 residues. Trimming cost V 6 bases and J 4 bases, with 20 bases left between them. The DNA for the CDR3 is TGTGCCATCAGCGCCCGACAGTCTTTAGTCGCAGATACGCAGTATTTT. The encoded protein is CAISARQSLVADTQYF.

Only a few counts were recorded for this clone. The rearrangement links TRBV5-1 to TRBJ2-7; 9 bases are a match to TRBD1. Per germline, CDR1 SGHRS and CDR2 YFSETQ. Unmatched junction bases numbered 13, after V lost 4 bases and J lost 5 bases. There are 16 residues in the CDR3. The CDR3 protein is CASSPETGTGFNEQYF. The DNA for the CDR3 is TGCGCCAGCAGCCCGGAAACCGGGACAGGGTTTAACGAGCAGTACTTC. The whole variable domain, filled in from reference TRBV5-1 and TRBJ2-7, reads KAGVTQTPRYLIKTRGQQVTLSCSPISGHRSVSWYQQTPGQGLQFLFEYFSETQRNKGNFPGRFSGRQFSNSRSEMNVSTLELGDSALYLCASSPETGTGFNEQYFGPGTRLTVT.

V usage is TRBV5-8 and J usage is TRBJ1-3; 9 bases are shared with TRBD1. Germline V gives CDR1 SGHTS, CDR2 YDEGEE. V shed 2 bases, J shed 1 base, and the junction held 1 base outside the gene matches. The CDR3 has 15 residues. The DNA for the CDR3 is TGTGCCAGCAGCTTAGGGACAGGGTCTGGAAACACCATATATTTT. Translation: CASSLGTGSGNTIYF.

V is TRBV5-1 and J is TRBJ2-5; TRBD1 aligns across 9 bases. CDR3 length equals 17 residues. Per germline, CDR1 SGHRS and CDR2 YFSETQ. Trimming cost V 4 bases and J 4 bases; bases outside gene matches: 14. The CDR3 spells CASSPVGTGRKRETQYF. The CDR3 nucleotides read TGCGCCAGCAGCCCGGTTGGGACAGGGAGGAAACGAGAGACCCAGTACTTC. Filled out from reference TRBV5-1 and TRBJ2-5, the complete variable domain reads KAGVTQTPRYLIKTRGQQVTLSCSPISGHRSVSWYQQTPGQGLQFLFEYFSETQRNKGNFPGRFSGRQFSNSRSEMNVSTLELGDSALYLCASSPVGTGRKRETQYFGPGTRLLVL.

In DNA form, the CDR3 reads TGTGCCAGCAGCTACGGGACAGGGGTTTACGAGCAGTACTTC. Its protein product is CASSYGTGVYEQYF. The chain has TRBV6-6 and TRBJ2-7, with TRBD1 identical over 10 bases. Germline V gene sequence: CDR1 MNHNY, CDR2 SVGAGI (reference sequence). The J segment lost 4 bases and the V segment lost 6 bases, leaving 6 bases of the junction unmatched. This CDR3 has 14 residues.

V gene TRBV28 combines with J gene TRBJ1-2; 7 positions match TRBD1. This CDR3 comprises 13 residues. In germline, CDR1 is MDHEN, CDR2 SYDVKM. Germline trimming cut 6 bases from V and 6 bases from J; bases unmatched to any gene: 7. For the CDR3, the DNA is TGTGCCAGCAGCCTGGTAGGGGGCGATGGCTACACCTTC. Protein sequence: CASSLVGGDGYTF.

The chain recombines TRBV3-1 (or the pseudogene TRBV3-2) with TRBJ1-1; D unresolved. This CDR3 is 17 amino acids long. The V end was cut by 6 bases, the J end by 5 bases, with 25 bases between. In germline, CDR1 is LGHDT, CDR2 YNNKEL (reference sequence). The CDR3 region is CASRKAIAVGRWTEAFF. CDR3 bases: TGTGCCAGCAGAAAAGCGATAGCCGTAGGGAGGTGGACTGAAGCTTTCTTT.

CDR3 nucleotides: TGTGCCAGCAGCTCGGGACAGGGGGCTGGCTACACCTTC. Translated: CASSSGQGAGYTF. The chain combines TRBV5-4 with TRBJ1-2, with 12 nucleotides matching TRBD1. Germline CDR1 SGHNT, CDR2 YYREEE (reference sequence). V trimming: 3 bases; J trimming: 7 bases; junction bases outside the gene matches: 1. There are 13 residues in the CDR3.

This clone appeared a single time. The chain uses TRBV5-1 and TRBJ2-6; weak D call: TRBD2 (5 bases). The V gene's germline CDR1 is SGHRS and CDR2 YFSETQ. The V end was cut by 4 bases, the J end by 3 bases, with 11 bases between. The CDR3 length is 15 residues. The CDR3 is CASSGEGIGANVLTF. The CDR3 DNA is TGCGCCAGCAGCGGTGAGGGTATTGGGGCCAACGTCCTGACTTTC.

The CDR3 sequence is CASSGLMSGELFF. The DNA of the CDR3 is TGTGCCAGCAGCGGCCTAATGTCAGGGGAGCTGTTTTTT. The chain carries TRBV9 and TRBJ2-2; D gene unclear. This CDR3 spans 13 amino acids. Germline lookup yields CDR1 SGDLS and CDR2 YYNGEE. V lost 3 bases and J 8 bases, leaving 11 bases between the germline ends.